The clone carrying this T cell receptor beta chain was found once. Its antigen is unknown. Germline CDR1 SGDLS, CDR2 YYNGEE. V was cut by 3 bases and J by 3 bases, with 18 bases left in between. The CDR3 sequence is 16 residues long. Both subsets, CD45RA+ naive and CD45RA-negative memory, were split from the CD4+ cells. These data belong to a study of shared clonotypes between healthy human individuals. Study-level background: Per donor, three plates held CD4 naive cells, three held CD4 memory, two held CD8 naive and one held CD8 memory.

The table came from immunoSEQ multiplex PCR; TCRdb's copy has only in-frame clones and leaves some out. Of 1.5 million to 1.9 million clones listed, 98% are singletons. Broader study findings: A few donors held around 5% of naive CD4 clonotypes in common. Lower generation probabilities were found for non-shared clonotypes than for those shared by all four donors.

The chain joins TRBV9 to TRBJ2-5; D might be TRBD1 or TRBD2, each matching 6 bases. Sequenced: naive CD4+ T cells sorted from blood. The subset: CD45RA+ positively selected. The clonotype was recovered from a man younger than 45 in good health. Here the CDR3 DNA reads TGTGCCAGCAGCGGTCAGGGGATTAGCGGAAAAGAGACCCAGTACTTC. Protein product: CASSGQGISGKETQYF.